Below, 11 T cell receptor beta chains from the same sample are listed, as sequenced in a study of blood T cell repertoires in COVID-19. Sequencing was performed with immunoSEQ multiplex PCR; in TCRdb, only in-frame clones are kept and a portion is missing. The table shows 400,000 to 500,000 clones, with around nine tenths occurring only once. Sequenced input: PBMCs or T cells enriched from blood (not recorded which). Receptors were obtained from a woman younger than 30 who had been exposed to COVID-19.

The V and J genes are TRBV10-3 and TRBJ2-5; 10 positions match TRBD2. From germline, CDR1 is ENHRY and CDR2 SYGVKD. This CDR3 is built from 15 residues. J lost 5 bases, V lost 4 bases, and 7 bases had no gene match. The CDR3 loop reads CAISAQREGLETQYF. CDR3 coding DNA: TGTGCCATCAGTGCCCAGCGGGAGGGCCTTGAGACCCAGTACTTC.

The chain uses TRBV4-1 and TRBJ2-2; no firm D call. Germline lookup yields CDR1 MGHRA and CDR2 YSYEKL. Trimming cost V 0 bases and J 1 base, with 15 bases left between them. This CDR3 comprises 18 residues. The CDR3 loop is CASSQDHTYIMNTGELFF. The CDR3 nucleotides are TGCGCCAGCAGCCAAGATCATACGTACATTATGAACACCGGGGAGCTGTTTTTT.

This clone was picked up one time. The CDR3 region is CASSYIGETQYF. CDR3 nucleotides: TGTGCCAGCAGTTACATCGGAGAGACCCAGTACTTC. The chain couples TRBV6-6 to TRBJ2-5; D not certain. Looked up from germline, CDR1 is MNHNY and CDR2 is SVGAGI (reference sequence). This CDR3 contains 12 residues. V lost 2 bases and J 4 bases, leaving 5 bases between the germline ends.

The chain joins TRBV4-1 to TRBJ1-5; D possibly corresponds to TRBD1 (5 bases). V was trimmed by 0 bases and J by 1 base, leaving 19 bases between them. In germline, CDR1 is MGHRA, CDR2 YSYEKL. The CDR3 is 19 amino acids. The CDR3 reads CASSQDLLIGKGSNQPQHF. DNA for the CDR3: TGCGCCAGCAGCCAAGATCTCTTAATAGGGAAGGGGAGCAATCAGCCCCAGCATTTT.

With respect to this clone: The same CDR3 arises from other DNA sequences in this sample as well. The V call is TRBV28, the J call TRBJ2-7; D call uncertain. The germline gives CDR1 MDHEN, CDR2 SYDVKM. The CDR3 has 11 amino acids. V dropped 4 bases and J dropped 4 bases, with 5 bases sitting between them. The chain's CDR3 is CASSSLYEQYF. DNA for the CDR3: TGTGCCAGCAGTTCTTTATACGAGCAGTACTTC.

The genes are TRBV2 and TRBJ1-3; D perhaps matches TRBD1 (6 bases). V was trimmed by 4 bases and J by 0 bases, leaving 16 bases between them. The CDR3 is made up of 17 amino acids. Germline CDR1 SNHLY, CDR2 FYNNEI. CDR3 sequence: CASSVTPRGISGNTIYF. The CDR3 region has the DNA TGTGCCAGCAGTGTAACACCCAGGGGAATCTCTGGAAACACCATATATTTT.

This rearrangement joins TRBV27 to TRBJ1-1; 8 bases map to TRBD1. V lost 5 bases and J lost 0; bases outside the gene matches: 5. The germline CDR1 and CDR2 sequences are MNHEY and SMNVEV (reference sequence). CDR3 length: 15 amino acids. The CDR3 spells CASSARQGMNTEAFF. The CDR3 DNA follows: TGTGCCAGCAGTGCTCGACAGGGGATGAACACTGAAGCTTTCTTT.

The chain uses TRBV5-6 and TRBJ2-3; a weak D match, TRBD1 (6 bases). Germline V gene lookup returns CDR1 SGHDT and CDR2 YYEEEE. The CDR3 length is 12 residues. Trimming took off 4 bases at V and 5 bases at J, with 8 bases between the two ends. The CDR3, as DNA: TGTGCCAGCAGCCAGGGGAGAGATACGCAGTATTTT. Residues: CASSQGRDTQYF.

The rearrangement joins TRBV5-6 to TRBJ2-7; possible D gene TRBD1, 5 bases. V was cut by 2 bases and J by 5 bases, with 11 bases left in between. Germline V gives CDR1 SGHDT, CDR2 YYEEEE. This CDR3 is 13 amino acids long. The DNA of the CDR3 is TGTGCCAGCAGCTTTGGCAGGGCAGACGAGCAGTACTTC. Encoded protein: CASSFGRADEQYF.

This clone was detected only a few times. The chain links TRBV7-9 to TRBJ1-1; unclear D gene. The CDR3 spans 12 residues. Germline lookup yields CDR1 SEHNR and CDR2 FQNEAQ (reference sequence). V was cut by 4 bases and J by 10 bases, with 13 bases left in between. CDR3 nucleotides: TGTGCCAGCAGCTCCAGCGGGGATGGAGCTTTCTTT. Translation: CASSSSGDGAFF.

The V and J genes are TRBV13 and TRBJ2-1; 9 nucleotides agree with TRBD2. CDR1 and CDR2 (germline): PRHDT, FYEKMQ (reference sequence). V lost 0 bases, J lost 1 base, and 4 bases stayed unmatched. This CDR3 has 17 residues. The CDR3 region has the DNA TGTGCCAGCAGCTTAGGACTAGCGGGTGGGTCCTACAATGAGCAGTTCTTC. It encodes CASSLGLAGGSYNEQFF.